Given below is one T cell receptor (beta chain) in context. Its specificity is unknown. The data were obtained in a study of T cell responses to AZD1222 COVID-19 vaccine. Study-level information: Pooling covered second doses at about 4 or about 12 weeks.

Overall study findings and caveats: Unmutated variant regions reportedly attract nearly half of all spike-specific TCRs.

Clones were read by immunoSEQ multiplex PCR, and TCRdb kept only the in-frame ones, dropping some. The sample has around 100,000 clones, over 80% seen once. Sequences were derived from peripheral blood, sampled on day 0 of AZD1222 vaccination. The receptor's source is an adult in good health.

The CDR3 reads CASSLGQGRLAFF. For the CDR3, the DNA is TGTGCCAGCAGCTTAGGACAGGGTCGTCTTGCTTTCTTT. J is TRBJ1-1 and V is TRBV7-2; 7 positions match TRBD1. Losses at the gene ends were 1 base for V and 11 bases for J; bases not matched to a gene: 7. CDR1 SGHTA and CDR2 FQGNSA come from the germline V gene. The CDR3 is 13 amino acids.